A selection of T cell receptor beta chains follows, all from one sample in a study of cytomegalovirus exposure and HLA in healthy donors. This table comes from immunoSEQ multiplex PCR, and its TCRdb copy is limited to in-frame clones, with some not included. The sample yields about 130,000 clones, over 60% seen once. The sample comprised PBMCs. The receptors originated from a human donor in good health. CDR3s include the opening cysteine and the closing phenylalanine or tryptophan. A D gene is named only where the DNA matches it firmly. Clone size is stated in some rows and not others, as once, few, many or a class when expanded.

>.|.|TRBJ1-4|TRBV4-2
CASSQFPPGEGNEKLFF
TGTGCCAGCAGCCAATTCCCCCCTGGTGAGGGTAATGAAAAACTGTTTTTT
>TRBD1|.|TRBJ1-2|TRBV5-1
CASSSKPDGTGTHGYTF
TGCGCCAGCAGCTCGAAACCGGACGGGACAGGGACGCATGGCTACACCTTC
>TRBD1|.|TRBJ1-2|TRBV9
CASSATGQGAGYGYTF
TGTGCCAGCAGCGCCACGGGACAGGGGGCTGGATATGGCTACACCTTC
>TRBD2|.|TRBJ2-1|TRBV28
CASRGIAGVPLANEQFF
TGTGCCAGCAGGGGGATAGCGGGAGTTCCTCTGGCCAATGAGCAGTTCTTC
>.|few|TRBJ2-6|TRBV5-4
CASSGPWASGANVLTF
TGTGCCAGCAGCGGGCCTTGGGCCTCTGGGGCCAACGTCCTGACTTTC
>.|.|TRBJ2-3|TRBV28
CASSSNRGGTDTQYF
TGTGCCAGCAGTTCAAACAGGGGAGGAACAGATACGCAGTATTTT
>.|.|TRBJ2-7|TRBV7-9
CASSFPGSSYEQYF
TGTGCCAGCAGCTTCCCGGGGAGCTCCTACGAGCAGTACTTC
>TRBD2|.|TRBJ2-1|TRBV30
CAWSVGGRSNEQFF
TGTGCCTGGAGTGTAGGCGGGAGGAGCAATGAGCAGTTCTTC
>TRBD1|.|TRBJ2-6|TRBV5-4
CASSLSGQGAYTTGANVLTF
TGTGCCAGCAGCTTGTCCGGGCAGGGGGCATATACTACTGGGGCCAACGTCCTGACTTTC
>.|.|TRBJ2-3|TRBV7-3
CASSLYGLSTDTQYF
TGTGCCAGCAGCTTATATGGCTTGAGCACAGATACGCAGTATTTT
>.|.|TRBJ2-7|TRBV5-4
CASSLATRQYF
TGTGCCAGCAGCTTGGCTACCCGGCAGTACTTC
>.|.|TRBJ1-4|TRBV18
CASSPDTRAGAEKLFF
TGTGCCAGCTCACCAGACACCCGGGCAGGGGCTGAAAAACTGTTTTTT
>TRBD1|few|TRBJ1-4|TRBV15
CATSKPGQNEKLFF
TGTGCCACCAGCAAACCGGGACAGAATGAAAAACTGTTTTTT
>.|.|TRBJ2-2|TRBV7-2
CASSLARTNTGGLFF
TGTGCCAGCAGCTTAGCTAGGACCAACACCGGGGGGCTGTTTTTT
>TRBD2|.|TRBJ2-6|TRBV7-9
CASPVGGGTGANVLTF
TGTGCCAGCCCGGTCGGGGGAGGGACTGGGGCCAACGTCCTGACTTTC
>.|.|TRBJ1-1|TRBV4-3
CASSLDRGTEAFF
TGCGCCAGCAGCCTCGACCGCGGGACTGAAGCTTTCTTT
>TRBD1|.|TRBJ2-7|TRBV29-1
CSVPGQGLYEQYF
TGCAGCGTTCCGGGACAGGGACTCTACGAGCAGTACTTC
>TRBD1|.|TRBJ2-7|TRBV7-9
CASSLDRGSYEQYF
TGTGCCAGCAGCCTGGACAGGGGATCCTACGAGCAGTACTTC
>TRBD1|.|TRBJ2-3|TRBV9
CASSARDSMGDTQYF
TGTGCCAGCAGCGCCCGGGACAGCATGGGAGATACGCAGTATTTT
>.|.|TRBJ2-1|TRBV19
CASSMGAKSYNEQFF
TGTGCCAGTAGTATGGGGGCTAAGTCCTACAATGAGCAGTTCTTC
>.|.|TRBJ2-7|TRBV7-9
CSSSLGPLEQYF
TGTTCCAGCAGCTTGGGCCCTCTCGAGCAGTACTTC
>.|.|TRBJ2-1|TRBV7-2
CASSRTGSHEQFF
TGTGCCAGCAGCCGTACAGGGAGCCATGAGCAGTTCTTC
>TRBD2|.|TRBJ2-7|TRBV30
CAWSVPGRAYEQYF
TGTGCCTGGAGTGTACCCGGGAGGGCCTACGAGCAGTACTTC
>.|.|TRBJ2-1|TRBV20-1
CSAERENEQFF
TGCAGTGCCGAGCGAGAAAATGAGCAGTTCTTC
>.|.|TRBJ1-1|TRBV5-1
CASSLEGAGDEAFF
TGCGCCAGCAGCTTGGAAGGGGCCGGAGATGAAGCTTTCTTT
>TRBD1|.|TRBJ2-4|TRBV19
CASEGQVAKNIQYF
TGTGCCAGCGAAGGACAGGTAGCCAAAAACATTCAGTACTTC
>.|.|TRBJ1-1|TRBV10-3
CAISESQGSMNTEAFF
TGTGCCATCAGTGAGTCGCAGGGGAGTATGAACACTGAAGCTTTCTTT
>.|few|TRBJ2-1|TRBV5-1
CASSLEQGVYNEQFF
TGCGCCAGCAGCTTGGAACAGGGTGTCTACAATGAGCAGTTCTTC
>TRBD1|.|TRBJ2-3|TRBV29-1
CSVRDSGGTDTQYF
TGCAGCGTCCGGGACAGTGGGGGCACAGATACGCAGTATTTT
>.|.|TRBJ2-7|TRBV19
CASGVPGLANEQYF
TGTGCCTCCGGAGTTCCTGGGCTAGCCAACGAGCAGTACTTC
>TRBD1|.|TRBJ1-5|TRBV19
CASRSRGLSNQPQHF
TGTGCCAGTAGGTCCAGGGGGCTAAGCAATCAGCCCCAGCATTTT
>TRBD1|.|TRBJ2-2|TRBV10-3
CAIRPTGGSDTGELFF
TGTGCCATCAGACCTACAGGGGGCTCGGACACCGGGGAGCTGTTTTTT
>TRBD2|.|TRBJ2-1|TRBV5-1
CASRGTSGGPYNEQFF
TGCGCCAGCAGAGGGACTAGCGGGGGGCCATACAATGAGCAGTTCTTC
>.|once|TRBJ2-7|TRBV9
CASSVEGGANEQYF
TGTGCCAGCAGCGTAGAGGGGGGGGCGAACGAGCAGTACTTC
>.|.|TRBJ2-1|TRBV19
CASSIEGTGVAEQFF
TGTGCCAGTAGTATAGAGGGTACGGGGGTTGCTGAGCAGTTCTTC
>TRBD1|.|TRBJ2-7|TRBV5-6
CASSSLITGQGVYEQYF
TGTGCCAGCAGCTCCCTTATTACTGGACAGGGTGTGTACGAGCAGTACTTC
>.|.|TRBJ1-5|TRBV9
CASSPGAEPNQPQHF
TGTGCCAGCAGCCCAGGGGCAGAACCGAATCAGCCCCAGCATTTT
>TRBD1|few|TRBJ1-2|TRBV6-5
CASSSDAQGAYGYTF
TGTGCCAGCAGTTCCGACGCGCAGGGGGCCTATGGCTACACCTTC
>.|.|TRBJ1-6|TRBV9
CASSVNGDNSPLHF
TGTGCCAGCAGCGTAAACGGGGATAATTCACCCCTCCACTTT
>.|.|TRBJ1-1|TRBV2
CASRLGAWAFF
TGTGCCAGCAGGTTGGGGGCTTGGGCTTTCTTT
>.|.|TRBJ1-4|TRBV5-1
CASSLAPQGTNEKLFF
TGCGCCAGCAGCTTGGCCCCCCAGGGAACTAATGAAAAACTGTTTTTT
>.|.|TRBJ2-6|TRBV30
CACRGTGANVLTF
TGTGCCTGTCGGGGGACTGGGGCCAACGTCCTGACTTTC
>TRBD1|.|TRBJ2-7|TRBV13
CASSSGQGWREQYF
TGTGCCAGCAGCTCCGGACAGGGGTGGAGGGAGCAGTACTTC
>TRBD2|.|TRBJ2-7|TRBV9
CASSVGAGDPLEQYF
TGTGCCAGCAGCGTAGGTGCGGGGGACCCCCTCGAGCAGTACTTC
>.|.|TRBJ2-5|TRBV27
CASSLSPFETQYF
TGTGCCAGCAGTTTATCTCCGTTTGAGACCCAGTACTTC
>.|.|TRBJ1-5|TRBV5-6
CASSKRSRGNYQPQHF
TGTGCCAGCAGTAAAAGGTCCCGAGGGAATTATCAGCCCCAGCATTTT
>.|few|TRBJ1-5|TRBV19
CASSVSDQPQHF
TGTGCCAGTAGTGTATCCGATCAGCCCCAGCATTTT
>.|.|TRBJ2-6|TRBV19
CASSGIRVGSGANVLTF
TGTGCCAGTAGTGGTATCAGGGTAGGATCTGGGGCCAACGTCCTGACTTTC
>TRBD2|.|TRBJ2-1|TRBV9
CASSVVAGVNNEQFF
TGTGCCAGCAGCGTAGTAGCGGGGGTGAACAATGAGCAGTTCTTC
>TRBD2|.|TRBJ2-1|TRBV6-4
CASSDSIAGGYNEQFF
TGTGCCAGCAGTGACTCGATAGCGGGGGGGTACAATGAGCAGTTCTTC